Following are 22 T cell receptor beta chains from one sample sequenced in a study of neurological immune-mediated disorders. Using its own MiXCR run on the 5' RACE reads, TCRdb lists one record per CDR3 protein. The table records some 19,000 distinct CDR3 sequences, 17% of them present only once. The sequencing sample was made of CD8+ T cells from blood. The receptors come from a woman in her late teens or twenties with multiple sclerosis.

At least ten counts were recorded for this clonotype. CDR3 amino acids: CASGGAPYEQYF. The CDR3 DNA follows: TGTGCCAGCGGGGGGGCCCCCTACGAGCAGTACTTC. The J gene is TRBJ2-7, the V gene TRBV27; D is possibly TRBD2 (7 bases). The ends were cut back, 8 bases at V and 2 bases at J, with 10 bases in the middle. CDR3 length: 12 amino acids. Germline CDR1 reads MNHEY; CDR2 reads SMNVEV (reference sequence).

This clonotype was detected ten times or more. This chain joins TRBV6-6 and TRBJ1-1; D remains ambiguous. This CDR3 contains 13 residues. With 6 bases removed from V and 0 bases from J, the gap between germline ends came to 8 bases. Germline CDR1 is MNHNY and CDR2 is SVGAGI (reference sequence). The CDR3 DNA is TGTGCCAGCAGCAGAGCCATGAACACTGAAGCTTTCTTT. Amino acids: CASSRAMNTEAFF.

This clonotype was recorded many times. The genes are TRBV20-1 and TRBJ1-2, with D possibly matching TRBD1 (5 bases). V dropped 3 bases and J dropped 3 bases, with 14 bases sitting between them. Germline V CDR1 and CDR2: DFQATT, SNEGSKA (reference sequence). The CDR3 has 14 amino acids. DNA of the CDR3: TGCAGTGCTAGGAGCCAGGGAGGAGACTATGGCTACACCTTC. It encodes CSARSQGGDYGYTF.

This clonotype was seen ten or more times. The chain combines TRBV3-1 with TRBJ2-7, with 10 bases lining up with TRBD2. From germline, CDR1 is LGHDT and CDR2 YNNKEL (reference sequence). V was pared by 2 bases and J by 5 bases, with 3 bases of the junction left unmatched. The CDR3 is 14 amino acids. The CDR3 DNA is TGTGCCAGCAGCCAACTGGGGACTAGCGACGAGCAGTACTTC. Amino acid sequence: CASSQLGTSDEQYF.

This clonotype was seen at least ten times. The CDR3 DNA is TGTGCCAGCAGCCAAGATTACGGGACCCACAATGAGCAGTTCTTC. This gives the protein CASSQDYGTHNEQFF. This chain uses TRBV3-1 with TRBJ2-1; either TRBD1 or TRBD2 may supply D (5 bases each). The germline gives CDR1 LGHDT, CDR2 YNNKEL (reference sequence). V shed 0 bases and J shed 5 bases, with 11 bases lying between them. This CDR3 contains 15 residues.

This clonotype qualifies as medium-sized (0.01 to 0.1%). This rearrangement joins TRBV3-1 to TRBJ1-2, with D possibly TRBD1 on 5 matching bases. The length of the CDR3 is 14 residues. Trimming shortened V by 0 bases and J by 6 bases, and 11 bases separated the two germline ends. Germline V gene sequence: CDR1 LGHDT, CDR2 YNNKEL (reference sequence). The DNA of the CDR3 is TGTGCCAGCAGCCAAGAAATCGGGGCGGATGGCTACACCTTC. Protein product: CASSQEIGADGYTF.

Many counts were recorded for this clonotype. V and J are TRBV14 and TRBJ2-7, with 9 bases matching TRBD1. Germline lookup yields CDR1 SGHDN and CDR2 FVKESK. CDR3 length equals 15 residues. The trim removed 3 bases at V and 3 bases at J, leaving 6 bases unmatched. CDR3 in amino acids: CASSQGQGGVYEQYV. Written as DNA, the CDR3 is TGTGCCAGCAGCCAGGGACAGGGAGGGGTCTACGAGCAGTACGTC.

V usage is TRBV11-3 and J usage is TRBJ2-5, with 7 bases matching TRBD1. The CDR3 sequence is 18 residues long. Per germline, CDR1 SGHNT and CDR2 YENEEA. The J segment lost 5 bases and the V segment lost 0 bases, leaving 15 bases of the junction unmatched. The CDR3, as DNA: TGTGCCAGCAGCTTAGACCTTATACAGGGGCCCATCGGGGAGACCCAGTACTTC. It codes for CASSLDLIQGPIGETQYF.

Ten or more counts support this clonotype. J is TRBJ2-5 and V is TRBV7-9; D perhaps matches TRBD1 (6 bases). V shed 0 bases and J shed 4 bases, with 15 bases lying between them. CDR1 is SEHNR, CDR2 FQNEAQ, per germline (reference sequence). The CDR3 length is 16 residues. The CDR3 bases are TGTGCCAGCAGCTTAGCGGGGGCAGGGGCCAGAGAGACCCAGTACTTC. Encoded protein: CASSLAGAGARETQYF.

The sample holds many counts of this clonotype. The V call is TRBV5-6, the J call TRBJ2-7; TRBD1 might be the D (6 bases). The CDR3 has 14 amino acids. Trimming shortened V by 2 bases and J by 2 bases, and 11 bases separated the two germline ends. Germline V lookup: CDR1 SGHDT, CDR2 YYEEEE. CDR3 amino acids: CASSFQTGPYEQYV. CDR3 DNA sequence: TGTGCCAGCAGCTTCCAGACAGGCCCCTACGAGCAGTACGTC.

In this sample, this clonotype turned up many times. J is TRBJ2-1 and V is TRBV4-3, with TRBD2 matching over 10 bases. Germline V gene data show CDR1 as LGHNA and CDR2 as YSLEER. The V gene end was trimmed by 0 bases and the J gene end by 2 bases; junction bases not matched to a gene: 1. CDR3 length equals 16 residues. The CDR3 here is CASSQEGLATYNEQFF. In DNA, the CDR3 is TGCGCCAGCAGCCAAGAGGGACTAGCGACCTACAATGAGCAGTTCTTC.

The V gene is TRBV19, the J gene TRBJ2-1, with D maybe TRBD2 (6 bases). The germline gives CDR1 LNHDA, CDR2 SQIVND (reference sequence). Trimming removed 0 bases from V and 4 bases from J, with 10 bases in between. CDR3 size: 15 residues. The CDR3 DNA sequence: TGTGCCAGTAGTATAGATTTGCGGGAATACAATGAGCAGTTCTTC. This translates into CASSIDLREYNEQFF. Full variable domain (missing parts from reference TRBV19 and TRBJ2-1): DGGITQSPKYLFRKEGQNVTLSCEQNLNHDAMYWYRQDPGQGLRLIYYSQIVNDFQKGDIAEGYSVSREKKESFPLTVTSAQKNPTAFYLCASSIDLREYNEQFFGPGTRLTVL.

In its sample, this clonotype was seen many times. The chain couples TRBV12-3 or TRBV12-4 to TRBJ2-5; TRBD2 matches 8 bases. Losses at the gene ends were 5 bases for V and 5 bases for J; bases not matched to a gene: 4. This CDR3 contains 13 residues. The CDR3, as DNA: TGTGCCAGCAGTATCGGGGGGGTGGAGACCCAGTACTTC. It translates to CASSIGGVETQYF.

Note on this clonotype: Germline and junction disagree at one end, which may indicate a read error. CDR3 coding DNA: TGTACCAGTAGTATGTGGGGGCACACTGAAGCTTTCTTT. It specifies CTSSMWGHTEAFF. This chain uses TRBV19 with TRBJ1-1; possible D gene TRBD1, 6 bases. Germline assignment: CDR1 LNHDA and CDR2 SQIVND (reference sequence). The CDR3 length is 13 residues.

This clonotype was recorded many times. CDR3 region: CATSSPLTGELFF. The CDR3 nucleotides are TGTGCCACCAGCAGTCCATTAACCGGGGAGCTGTTTTTT. The chain links TRBV15 to TRBJ2-2, with D unresolved. V was cut by 3 bases and J by 5 bases, with 7 bases left in between. The CDR3 is made up of 13 amino acids. Germline V gene sequence: CDR1 LNHNV, CDR2 YYDKDF (reference sequence).

By its share, this clonotype is medium-sized. The J gene is TRBJ1-1, the V gene TRBV19; D is unresolved. Trimming took 3 bases from V and 5 from J, leaving 13 bases between them. The CDR3 sequence is 14 residues long. Germline V CDR1 and CDR2: LNHDA, SQIVND (reference sequence). The chain's CDR3 is CASSMGGGSTEAFF. The CDR3 region has the DNA TGTGCCAGTAGTATGGGTGGCGGGTCTACTGAAGCTTTCTTT.

This clonotype has a count of ten or more. The chain employs TRBV7-2 and TRBJ2-3; D may be TRBD1 (6 bases). This CDR3 spans 15 amino acids. V lost 5 bases, J lost 4 bases, and 16 bases lay in between. CDR1 and CDR2 from the germline V gene are SGHTA and FQGNSA. CDR3 residues: CASSAGTPSSDTQYF. CDR3 in DNA: TGTGCCAGCAGCGCCGGGACACCCTCGTCAGATACGCAGTATTTT.

This clonotype has ten or more counts. The CDR3 bases are TGCAGTGCTAGGGACCCTAGCGGGAGCTCCTACAATGAGCAGTTCTTC. Amino acids: CSARDPSGSSYNEQFF. V and J are TRBV20-1 and TRBJ2-1; 10 nucleotides agree with TRBD2. The CDR3 has 16 residues. V shed 3 bases and J 0 bases; nucleotides not matched to a gene: 5. CDR1 DFQATT and CDR2 SNEGSKA come from the germline V gene (reference sequence).

This clonotype was counted many times. The chain links TRBV28 to TRBJ2-3, with a weak D call TRBD2 (6 bases). V dropped 2 bases and J dropped 3 bases, with 12 bases sitting between them. Germline V gene sequence: CDR1 MDHEN, CDR2 SYDVKM. CDR3 length equals 15 residues. The CDR3 DNA reads as TGTGCCAGCAGTTTAGGTGGGGCGGGGACAGATACGCAGTATTTT. This codes for CASSLGGAGTDTQYF.

This clonotype was detected ten times or more. The chain uses TRBV20-1 and TRBJ1-4; unclear D gene. Germline loops: CDR1 DFQATT, CDR2 SNEGSKA (reference sequence). The CDR3 has 14 residues. V lost 1 base and J 7 bases, leaving 13 bases between the germline ends. The CDR3 reads CSARAPDWTEKLFF. CDR3 sequence (DNA): TGCAGTGCTAGAGCACCCGACTGGACTGAAAAACTGTTTTTT.

The chain joins TRBV19 to TRBJ1-2, with D perhaps matching TRBD1 (5 bases). Trimming pared 5 bases from V and 7 bases from J, leaving 17 bases between. From germline, CDR1 is LNHDA and CDR2 SQIVND (reference sequence). This CDR3 region has 14 residues. CDR3 sequence: CASSRDLRVGGYTF. The CDR3 coding sequence is TGTGCCAGTAGTCGGGACCTCCGGGTGGGTGGCTACACCTTC.

This clonotype has a count of ten or more. This chain links TRBV27 with TRBJ2-1; D may be TRBD1 or TRBD2 (5 bases each). The CDR3 sequence is 14 residues long. In germline, CDR1 is MNHEY, CDR2 SMNVEV (reference sequence). Trimming stripped 5 bases from V and 4 bases from J, with 12 bases between. CDR3 protein: CASSPGLEYNEQFF. CDR3 nucleotide sequence: TGTGCCAGCAGTCCGGGGCTAGAGTACAATGAGCAGTTCTTC.